This T cell receptor (beta chain) was identified in a study of molecular identifiers for immune sequencing clone quantification. Study context: Four of five splits of RNA from roughly 18,000 or 92,000 naive CD8 cells were sequenced in replicates.

Making the bulk TCR libraries relied on previously described methods and listed TCR primers. Each CDR3 protein is one row after TCRdb ran MiXCR on the PCR reads. The data show about 630,000 distinct CDR3 sequences, roughly 25% seen once. The CDR3 sequence is 14 residues long. The V and J ends lost 0 bases and 6 bases respectively, with 12 bases between them. Germline V gene lookup returns CDR1 MNHEY and CDR2 SVGAGI. The naive CD8 libraries originated from between about 17,000 and 1,000,000 sorted cells and drew on 10%, 30% or 50% RNA. Sorting defined naive CD8 T cells as CD8+CD4-CCR7+CD45RA+. This clonotype was seen more than once but under ten times.

The receptor was derived from a human donor in good health. Some libraries in this study had Jurkat cell RNA spiked in. This chain joins TRBV6-5 and TRBJ2-7, with D possibly matching TRBD1 (5 bases). The sequenced material came from naive CD8+ T cells from blood, with Jurkat cell RNA spiked in. Subset in this sample: FACS-sorted CD8+CD4-CCR7+CD45RA+ naive T cells. The CDR3 DNA reads as TGTGCCAGCAGTTACTCGCCAGGGCCGGGCGAGCAGTACTTC. Amino acid sequence: CASSYSPGPGEQYF.